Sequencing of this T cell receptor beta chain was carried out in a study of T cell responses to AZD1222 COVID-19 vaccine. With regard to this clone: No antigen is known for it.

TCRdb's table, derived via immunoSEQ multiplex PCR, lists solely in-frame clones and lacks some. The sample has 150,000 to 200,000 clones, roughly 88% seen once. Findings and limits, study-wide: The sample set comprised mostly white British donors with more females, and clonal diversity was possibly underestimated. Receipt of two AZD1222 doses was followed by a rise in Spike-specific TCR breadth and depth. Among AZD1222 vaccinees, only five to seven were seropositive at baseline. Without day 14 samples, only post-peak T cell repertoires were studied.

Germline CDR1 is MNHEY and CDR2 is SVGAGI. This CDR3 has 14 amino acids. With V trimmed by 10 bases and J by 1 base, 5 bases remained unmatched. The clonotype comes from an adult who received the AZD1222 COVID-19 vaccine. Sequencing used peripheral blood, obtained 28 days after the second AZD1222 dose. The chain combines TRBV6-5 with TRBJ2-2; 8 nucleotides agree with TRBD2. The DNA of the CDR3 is TGTGCCATTGGAGCGGGAGAGAACACCGGGGAGCTGTTTTTT. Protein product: CAIGAGENTGELFF.